This TCR beta chain stems from a study of cytomegalovirus exposure and HLA in healthy donors. PCR involved 60 Vbeta and 13 Jbeta primers. Profiling relied on immunoSEQ multiplex PCR, and the TCRdb table lists in-frame clones only, not all of them. The sample gives approximately 180,000 clones, about four fifths of which show up once; roughly 5.2% is in the top ten. Input material: PBMCs. The sequence was collected from a woman aged 18-29 years in good health and CMV-seropositive.

CDR3 in amino acids: CASSQERGQGWEKLFF. CDR3 DNA sequence: TGCGCCAGCAGCCAAGAGAGGGGACAGGGGTGGGAAAAACTGTTTTTT. The chain joins TRBV4-1 to TRBJ1-4; 10 bases line up with TRBD1. CDR3 length: 16 amino acids. CDR1 is MGHRA, CDR2 YSYEKL, per germline. With 0 bases clipped from V and 8 bases from J, the junction kept 6 bases outside the gene matches.